This TCR beta chain appears in the sequencing data of a study of blood T cell repertoires in COVID-19. Study summary: Italy, Spain and the United States were the sources of the convalescent and acute COVID-19 samples. Sample material is recorded as cDNA or gDNA derived from T cells, B-cell-depleted T cells, or PBMCs.

The ends lost 6 bases at V and 0 bases at J; junction bases unmatched: 13. This CDR3 is built from 19 residues. CDR1 MGHRA and CDR2 YSYEKL come from the germline V gene. Original methodology: By means of reference gene primer amplification, nucleated cell counts were estimated. Produced via immunoSEQ multiplex PCR; TCRdb's table is partial and in-frame only. For V, J and clone size, that table is used; D and trimming come from the DNA. This table holds fewer than 350,000 clones, around nine tenths found once. The genes are TRBV4-1 and TRBJ2-6; 8 bases are shared with TRBD2. Sequencing was carried out using peripheral blood. This clonotype was obtained from a man aged 40-50 years with active or convalescent COVID-19. The CDR3 loop reads CASRPVGRGEGSGANVLTF. As DNA, the CDR3 is TGCGCCAGCAGACCGGTGGGGCGGGGGGAAGGCTCTGGGGCCAACGTCCTGACTTTC.